The present T cell receptor (beta chain) was sequenced within a study of T cells in localized non-small cell lung cancer. The study, taken as a whole, reports: Highest T cell clonality was seen in uninvolved adjacent lung, surpassing that measured in tumor.

About this clone itself: Its antigen is currently unknown.

Libraries were prepared by immunoSEQ multiplex PCR; TCRdb keeps only in-frame clonotypes and omits some of them. The data contain around 78,000 clones, more than 70% of them seen just once; the ten biggest clones take up about 20%. This CDR3 is built from 14 residues. V was cut by 5 bases and J by 1 base, with 11 bases left in between. CDR1 and CDR2 (germline): ENHRY, SYGVKD. Material: peripheral blood, obtained before any cancer treatment. The receptor was isolated from a woman aged 40 to 75 with stage I squamous cell lung carcinoma. This chain connects TRBV10-3 to TRBJ1-1; perhaps TRBD1 as D (6 bases). The CDR3 DNA reads TGTGCCATCAGTCCAGGGGATTCGAACACTGAAGCTTTCTTT. Protein sequence: CAISPGDSNTEAFF.